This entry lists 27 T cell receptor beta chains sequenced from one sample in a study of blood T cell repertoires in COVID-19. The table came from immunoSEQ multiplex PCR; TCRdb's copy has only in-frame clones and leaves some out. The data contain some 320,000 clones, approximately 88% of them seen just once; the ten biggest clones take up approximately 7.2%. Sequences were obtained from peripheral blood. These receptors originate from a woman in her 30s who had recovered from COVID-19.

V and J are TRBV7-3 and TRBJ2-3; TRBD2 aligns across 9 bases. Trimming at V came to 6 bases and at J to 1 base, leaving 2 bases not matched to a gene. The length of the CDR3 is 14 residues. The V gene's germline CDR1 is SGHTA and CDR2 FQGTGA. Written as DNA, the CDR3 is TGTGCCAGCAGACGGACTAGCGGCACAGATACGCAGTATTTT. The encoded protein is CASRRTSGTDTQYF.

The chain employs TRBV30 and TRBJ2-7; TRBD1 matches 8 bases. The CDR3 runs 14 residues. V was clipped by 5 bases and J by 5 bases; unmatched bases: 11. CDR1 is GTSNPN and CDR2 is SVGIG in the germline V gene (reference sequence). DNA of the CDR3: TGTGCCTGGGCCCGGGACAGGTTGTTCCACGAGCAGTACTTC. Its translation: CAWARDRLFHEQYF.

The CDR3 sequence is CASSQSQGTSSGANVLTF. The CDR3, as DNA: TGCGCCAGCAGCCAATCCCAGGGGACTAGCTCTGGGGCCAACGTCCTGACTTTC. The J gene is TRBJ2-6, the V gene TRBV4-1; 8 positions match TRBD2. Unmatched junction bases numbered 6, after V lost 2 bases and J lost 0 bases. Looked up from germline, CDR1 is MGHRA and CDR2 is YSYEKL. CDR3 length: 18 residues.

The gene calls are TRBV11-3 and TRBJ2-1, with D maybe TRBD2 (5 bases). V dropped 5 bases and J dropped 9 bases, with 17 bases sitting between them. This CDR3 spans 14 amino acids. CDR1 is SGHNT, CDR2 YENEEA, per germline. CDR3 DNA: TGTGCCAGCAGCCCGGGAAACCAACGGGGTGAGCAGTTCTTC. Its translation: CASSPGNQRGEQFF.

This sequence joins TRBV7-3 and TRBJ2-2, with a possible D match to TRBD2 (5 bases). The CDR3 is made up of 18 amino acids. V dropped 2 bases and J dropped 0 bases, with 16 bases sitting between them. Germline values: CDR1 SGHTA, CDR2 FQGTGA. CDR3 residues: CASSLSSSAPSNTGELFF. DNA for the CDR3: TGTGCCAGCAGCTTATCTAGCTCTGCACCCTCGAACACCGGGGAGCTGTTTTTT.

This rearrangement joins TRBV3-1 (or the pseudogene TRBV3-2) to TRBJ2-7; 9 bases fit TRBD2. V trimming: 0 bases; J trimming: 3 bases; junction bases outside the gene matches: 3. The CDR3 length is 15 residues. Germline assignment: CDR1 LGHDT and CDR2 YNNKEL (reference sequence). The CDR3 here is CASSQDERGVYEQYF. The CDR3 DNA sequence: TGTGCCAGCAGCCAAGATGAGCGGGGGGTCTACGAGCAGTACTTC.

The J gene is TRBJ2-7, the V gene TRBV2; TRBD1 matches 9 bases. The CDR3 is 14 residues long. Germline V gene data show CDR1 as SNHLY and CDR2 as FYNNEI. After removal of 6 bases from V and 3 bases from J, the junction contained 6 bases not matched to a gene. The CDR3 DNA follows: TGTGCCAGCAGGCCCGGGACAGGGCTCTACGAGCAGTACTTC. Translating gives CASRPGTGLYEQYF.

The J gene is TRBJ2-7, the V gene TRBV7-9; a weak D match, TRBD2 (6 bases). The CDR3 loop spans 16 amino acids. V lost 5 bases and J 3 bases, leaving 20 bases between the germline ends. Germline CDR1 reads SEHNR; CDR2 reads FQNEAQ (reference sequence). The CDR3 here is CASSDYMREAVYEQYF. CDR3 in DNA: TGTGCCAGCAGCGACTATATGAGGGAGGCGGTCTACGAGCAGTACTTC. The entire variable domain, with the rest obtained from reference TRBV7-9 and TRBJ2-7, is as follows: DTGVSQNPRHKITKRGQNVTFRCDPISEHNRLYWYRQTLGQGPEFLTYFQNEAQLEKSRLLSDRFSAERPKGSFSTLEIQRTEQGDSAMYLCASSDYMREAVYEQYFGPGTRLTVT.

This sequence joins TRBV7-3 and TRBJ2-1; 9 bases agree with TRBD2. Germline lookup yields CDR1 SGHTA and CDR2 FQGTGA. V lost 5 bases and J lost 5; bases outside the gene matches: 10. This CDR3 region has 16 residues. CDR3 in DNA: TGTGCCAGCAGCCCCCTTCCCAGCGGGGGGCACAATGAGCAGTTCTTC. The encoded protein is CASSPLPSGGHNEQFF. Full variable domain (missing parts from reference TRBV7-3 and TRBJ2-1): GAGVSQTPSNKVTEKGKYVELRCDPISGHTALYWYRQSLGQGPEFLIYFQGTGAADDSGLPNDRFFAVRPEGSVSTLKIQRTERGDSAVYLCASSPLPSGGHNEQFFGPGTRLTVL.

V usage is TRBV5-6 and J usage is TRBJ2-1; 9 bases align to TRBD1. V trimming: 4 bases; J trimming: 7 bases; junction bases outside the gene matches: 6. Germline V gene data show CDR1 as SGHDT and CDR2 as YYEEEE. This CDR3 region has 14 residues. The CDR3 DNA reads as TGTGCCAGCAGCCTAGGACAGGGGATGAATGAGCAGTTCTTC. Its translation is CASSLGQGMNEQFF.

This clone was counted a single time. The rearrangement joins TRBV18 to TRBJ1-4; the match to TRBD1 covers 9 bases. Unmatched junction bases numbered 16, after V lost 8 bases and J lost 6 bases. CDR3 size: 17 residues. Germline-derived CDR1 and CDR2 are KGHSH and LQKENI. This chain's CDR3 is CASTEGTGGWEDEKLFF. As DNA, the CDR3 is TGTGCCAGCACAGAAGGAACAGGGGGCTGGGAGGATGAAAAACTGTTTTTT. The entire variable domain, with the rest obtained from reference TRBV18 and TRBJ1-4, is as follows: NAGVMQNPRHLVRRRGQEARLRCSPMKGHSHVYWYRQLPEEGLKFMVYLQKENIIDESGMPKERFSAEFPKEGPSILRIQQVVRGDSAAYFCASTEGTGGWEDEKLFFGSGTQLSVL.

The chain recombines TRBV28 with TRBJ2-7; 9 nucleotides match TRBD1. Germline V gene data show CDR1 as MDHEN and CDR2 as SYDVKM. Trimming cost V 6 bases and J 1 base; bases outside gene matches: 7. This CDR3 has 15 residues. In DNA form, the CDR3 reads TGTGCCAGCAGCCTGGGACAGGGTCCTTCCTACGAGCAGTACTTC. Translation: CASSLGQGPSYEQYF.

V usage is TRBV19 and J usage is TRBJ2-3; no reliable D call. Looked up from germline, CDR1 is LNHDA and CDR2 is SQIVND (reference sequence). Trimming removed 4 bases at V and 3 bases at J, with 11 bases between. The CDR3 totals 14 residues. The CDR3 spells CASSKRARTDTQYF. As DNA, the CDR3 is TGTGCCAGTAGTAAGCGCGCCCGGACAGATACGCAGTATTTT.

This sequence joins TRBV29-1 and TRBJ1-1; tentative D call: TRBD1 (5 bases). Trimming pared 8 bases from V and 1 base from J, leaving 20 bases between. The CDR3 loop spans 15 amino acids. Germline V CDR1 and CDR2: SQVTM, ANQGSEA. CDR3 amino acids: CSTEVGAARNTEAFF. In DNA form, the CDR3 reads TGCAGCACAGAGGTAGGGGCAGCAAGGAACACTGAAGCTTTCTTT.

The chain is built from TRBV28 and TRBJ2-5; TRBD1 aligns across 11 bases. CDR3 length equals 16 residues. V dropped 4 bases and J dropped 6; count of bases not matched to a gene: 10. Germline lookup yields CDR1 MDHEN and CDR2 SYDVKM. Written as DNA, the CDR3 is TGTGCCAGCAGTTCCGGACAGGGGGCCACTACGAAGACCCAGTACTTC. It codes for CASSSGQGATTKTQYF.

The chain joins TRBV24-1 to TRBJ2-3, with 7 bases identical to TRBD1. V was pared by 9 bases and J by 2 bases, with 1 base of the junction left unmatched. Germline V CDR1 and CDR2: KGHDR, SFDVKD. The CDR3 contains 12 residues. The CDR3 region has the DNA TGTGCCACCGGGACAGCCACAGATACGCAGTATTTT. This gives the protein CATGTATDTQYF.

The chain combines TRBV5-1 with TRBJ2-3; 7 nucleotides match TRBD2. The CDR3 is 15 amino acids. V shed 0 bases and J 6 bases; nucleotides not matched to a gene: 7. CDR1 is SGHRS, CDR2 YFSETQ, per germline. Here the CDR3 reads CASSLGAGVEDTQYF. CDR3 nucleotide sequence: TGCGCCAGCAGCTTGGGGGCGGGGGTTGAGGATACGCAGTATTTT.

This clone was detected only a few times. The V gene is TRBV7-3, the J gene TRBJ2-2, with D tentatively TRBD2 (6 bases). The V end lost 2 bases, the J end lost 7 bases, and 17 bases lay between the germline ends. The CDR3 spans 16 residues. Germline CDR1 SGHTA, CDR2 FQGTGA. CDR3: CASSLLTAGPYGELFF. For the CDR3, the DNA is TGTGCCAGCAGCTTACTTACCGCGGGGCCGTACGGGGAGCTGTTTTTT.

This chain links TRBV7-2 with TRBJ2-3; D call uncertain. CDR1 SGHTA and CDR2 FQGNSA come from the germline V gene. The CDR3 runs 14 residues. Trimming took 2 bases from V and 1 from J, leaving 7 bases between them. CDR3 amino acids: CASSLSSGTDTQYF. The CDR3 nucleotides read TGTGCCAGCAGCTTATCAAGCGGCACAGATACGCAGTATTTT.

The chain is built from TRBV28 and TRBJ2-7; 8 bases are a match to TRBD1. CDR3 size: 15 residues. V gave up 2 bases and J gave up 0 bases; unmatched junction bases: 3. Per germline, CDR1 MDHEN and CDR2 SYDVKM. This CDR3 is CASSLTGGNSYEQYF. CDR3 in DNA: TGTGCCAGCAGTTTAACAGGGGGGAACTCCTACGAGCAGTACTTC.

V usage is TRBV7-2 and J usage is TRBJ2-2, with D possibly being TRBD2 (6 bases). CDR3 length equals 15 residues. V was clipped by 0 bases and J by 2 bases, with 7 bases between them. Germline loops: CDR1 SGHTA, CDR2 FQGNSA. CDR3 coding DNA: TGTGCCAGCAGCTTAGCGGGACTTAACACCGGGGAGCTGTTTTTT. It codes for CASSLAGLNTGELFF.

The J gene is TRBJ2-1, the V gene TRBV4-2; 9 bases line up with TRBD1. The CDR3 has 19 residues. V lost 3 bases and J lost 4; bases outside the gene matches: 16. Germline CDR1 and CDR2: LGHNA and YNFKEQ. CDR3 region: CASSHVRGRGQGIYNEQFF. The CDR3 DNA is TGTGCCAGCAGCCATGTCAGGGGGAGGGGACAGGGTATTTACAATGAGCAGTTCTTC.

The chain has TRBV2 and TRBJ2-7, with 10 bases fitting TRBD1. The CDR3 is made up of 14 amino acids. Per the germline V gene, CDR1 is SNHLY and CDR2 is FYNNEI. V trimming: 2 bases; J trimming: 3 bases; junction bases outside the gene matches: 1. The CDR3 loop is CASSERDRGYEQYF. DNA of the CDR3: TGTGCCAGCAGTGAAAGGGACAGGGGCTACGAGCAGTACTTC.

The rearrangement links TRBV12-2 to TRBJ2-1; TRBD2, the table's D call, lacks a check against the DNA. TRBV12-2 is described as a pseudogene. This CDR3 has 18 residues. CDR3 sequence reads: CASRLAKGLAGGGDEQFF. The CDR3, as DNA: TGTGCAAGTCGCTTAGCGAAAGGACTAGCGGGGGGCGGCGATGAGCAGTTCTTC.

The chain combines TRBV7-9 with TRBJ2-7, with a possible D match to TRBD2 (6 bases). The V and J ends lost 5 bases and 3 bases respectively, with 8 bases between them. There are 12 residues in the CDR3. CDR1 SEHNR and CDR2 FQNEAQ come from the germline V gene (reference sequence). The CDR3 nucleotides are TGTGCCAGCAGCCCGGGGGACTACGAGCAGTACTTC. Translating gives CASSPGDYEQYF.

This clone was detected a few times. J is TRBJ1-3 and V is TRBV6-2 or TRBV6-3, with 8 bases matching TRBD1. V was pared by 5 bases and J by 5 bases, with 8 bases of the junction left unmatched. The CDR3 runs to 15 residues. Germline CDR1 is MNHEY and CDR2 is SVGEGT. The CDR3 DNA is TGTGCCAGCAGTACAGGACAGGGTGGAAGAAACACCATATATTTT. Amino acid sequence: CASSTGQGGRNTIYF.

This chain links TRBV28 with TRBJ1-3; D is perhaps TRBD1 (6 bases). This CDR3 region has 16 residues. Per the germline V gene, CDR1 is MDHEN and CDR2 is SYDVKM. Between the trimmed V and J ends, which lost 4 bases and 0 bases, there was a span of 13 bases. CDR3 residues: CASSWGHFPSGNTIYF. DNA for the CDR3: TGTGCCAGCAGTTGGGGACACTTCCCCTCTGGAAACACCATATATTTT.